The 23 T cell receptor beta chains below come from one sample, sequenced in a study of control samples from healthy donors and cancer patients. The method was immunoSEQ multiplex PCR; TCRdb's version includes in-frame clones alone and lacks a portion of them. The profile covers about 60,000 clones, with roughly 85% appearing a single time and roughly 6% taken by the ten largest. Sequencing was carried out using blood. These receptors originate from a man in his forties in good health.

The rearrangement uses TRBV5-1 and TRBJ2-5, with TRBD2 matching over 7 bases. Per germline, CDR1 SGHRS and CDR2 YFSETQ. The V and J ends lost 4 bases and 6 bases, in that order; junction bases with no gene match: 12. The CDR3 runs 15 residues. Written as DNA, the CDR3 is TGCGCCAGCAGCCCTTCTGGGAGGGCTAGGAAGACCCAGTACTTC. As protein: CASSPSGRARKTQYF.

This chain uses TRBV18 with TRBJ1-1, with D possibly being TRBD1 (5 bases). The CDR3 has 14 amino acids. V was pared by 3 bases and J by 4 bases, with 12 bases between. Germline V CDR1 and CDR2: KGHSH, LQKENI. The CDR3 here is CASSPGRDVTEAFF. For the CDR3, the DNA is TGTGCCAGCTCACCGGGCAGGGACGTCACTGAAGCTTTCTTT.

The chain recombines TRBV5-1 with TRBJ1-3; 12 nucleotides align to TRBD1. The J segment lost 0 bases and the V segment lost 3 bases, leaving 4 bases of the junction unmatched. The CDR3 sequence is 17 residues long. The germline CDR1 and CDR2 sequences are SGHRS and YFSETQ. CDR3 sequence: CASSSGTGGRSGNTIYF. As DNA, the CDR3 is TGCGCCAGCAGCTCCGGGACAGGGGGCCGCTCTGGAAACACCATATATTTT. Combining the CDR3 with reference TRBV5-1 and TRBJ1-3 gives the whole variable domain KAGVTQTPRYLIKTRGQQVTLSCSPISGHRSVSWYQQTPGQGLQFLFEYFSETQRNKGNFPGRFSGRQFSNSRSEMNVSTLELGDSALYLCASSSGTGGRSGNTIYFGEGSWLTVV.

This sequence joins TRBV4-1 and TRBJ2-1; 9 bases agree with TRBD2. The CDR3 is 14 amino acids. V trimming: 5 bases; J trimming: 4 bases; junction bases outside the gene matches: 3. Per germline, CDR1 MGHRA and CDR2 YSYEKL. Here the CDR3 DNA reads TGCGCCAGCAGCGAGCGGGGGGCTTACAATGAGCAGTTCTTC. This sequence encodes CASSERGAYNEQFF.

J is TRBJ1-6 and V is TRBV7-8; D not certain. This CDR3 spans 14 amino acids. CDR1 is SGHVS, CDR2 FQNEAQ, per germline. V was clipped by 1 base and J by 5 bases, with 6 bases between them. CDR3 sequence reads: CASSLVPNNSPLHF. In nucleotides, the CDR3 is TGTGCCAGCAGCTTAGTACCGAATAATTCACCCCTCCACTTT.

This clone is judged medium-sized. The V call is TRBV19, the J call TRBJ1-5, with D hard to call. Germline values: CDR1 LNHDA, CDR2 SQIVND (reference sequence). The V gene lost 3 bases and the J gene lost 5 bases, with 11 bases spanning the gap. This CDR3 spans 14 amino acids. The CDR3 spells CASSMLTNDQPQHF. The CDR3 region has the DNA TGTGCCAGTAGTATGTTAACAAACGATCAGCCCCAGCATTTT.

This clone has just one count. The chain carries TRBV27 and TRBJ2-3; TRBD1 is a possible D gene (5 bases). This CDR3 has 13 residues. The germline V gene has CDR1 MNHEY and CDR2 SMNVEV (reference sequence). V lost 7 bases, J lost 9 bases, and 17 bases lay in between. CDR3 nucleotide sequence: TGTGCCAGCACCCCAGGGCCTATGGAGACGCAGTATTTT. Translation: CASTPGPMETQYF.

V and J are TRBV19 and TRBJ2-1; 8 positions match TRBD2. Germline CDR1 and CDR2: LNHDA and SQIVND (reference sequence). The CDR3 loop spans 17 amino acids. Germline trimming cut 2 bases from V and 7 bases from J; bases unmatched to any gene: 13. CDR3 sequence (DNA): TGTGCCAGTAGTATATTTCGGTCCGGGGGGGCGAGGAATGAGCAGTTCTTC. Amino acids: CASSIFRSGGARNEQFF.

This clone occurred once. The chain uses TRBV11-2 and TRBJ1-2; D is possibly TRBD1 (5 bases). This CDR3 has 13 residues. Deletions cut 3 bases from V and 2 bases from J, with 7 bases between. Germline V gene sequence: CDR1 SGHAT, CDR2 FQNNGV. In DNA form, the CDR3 reads TGTGCCAGCAGCTTCGACAGAAACTATGGCTACACCTTC. Translation: CASSFDRNYGYTF.

The chain is built from TRBV7-9 and TRBJ2-3; possibly TRBD2 for D (6 bases). The germline V gene has CDR1 SEHNR and CDR2 FQNEAQ (reference sequence). The CDR3 totals 17 residues. Trimming shortened V by 1 base and J by 2 bases, and 16 bases separated the two germline ends. The CDR3 sequence is CASSLGTGTAITDTQYF. For the CDR3, the DNA is TGTGCCAGCAGCTTAGGGACCGGGACTGCCATCACAGATACGCAGTATTTT.

The chain has TRBV27 and TRBJ2-7; TRBD2 might be the D (6 bases). V dropped 2 bases and J dropped 0 bases, with 14 bases sitting between them. Germline-derived CDR1 and CDR2 are MNHEY and SMNVEV (reference sequence). The length of the CDR3 is 16 residues. The CDR3 sequence: CASSLTLGGFSYEQYF. The CDR3 nucleotides read TGTGCCAGCAGTTTAACCCTGGGGGGATTCTCCTACGAGCAGTACTTC.

V usage is TRBV7-2 and J usage is TRBJ2-3, with TRBD1 matching 9 bases. V lost 5 bases, J lost 0 bases, and 9 bases stayed unmatched. Germline CDR1 is SGHTA and CDR2 is FQGNSA. There are 17 residues in the CDR3. The CDR3 DNA sequence: TGTGCCAGCAGCGCAACCGGGACAGGGTTTAGCACAGATACGCAGTATTTT. Protein: CASSATGTGFSTDTQYF.

This sequence joins TRBV28 and TRBJ2-5, with no clear D. CDR1 is MDHEN, CDR2 SYDVKM, per germline. The V end was cut by 3 bases, the J end by 5 bases, with 7 bases between. The CDR3 covers 12 residues. This CDR3 is CASSLFGETQYF. CDR3 nucleotide sequence: TGTGCCAGCAGTTTGTTCGGGGAGACCCAGTACTTC.

Only a few counts were recorded for this clone. This sequence joins TRBV9 and TRBJ2-2, with TRBD2 identical over 10 bases. The germline V gene has CDR1 SGDLS and CDR2 YYNGEE. V dropped 0 bases and J dropped 7; count of bases not matched to a gene: 3. The length of the CDR3 is 15 residues. The CDR3 DNA follows: TGTGCCAGCAGCGTAGCTAGCGGGAGTGGCGGGGAGCTGTTTTTT. As protein: CASSVASGSGGELFF.

This chain connects TRBV19 to TRBJ1-5, with 10 bases fitting TRBD1. Germline values: CDR1 LNHDA, CDR2 SQIVND (reference sequence). V trimming: 3 bases; J trimming: 3 bases; junction bases outside the gene matches: 14. This CDR3 region has 19 residues. CDR3 protein: CASSIRGQGQVGANQPQHF. The CDR3 nucleotides are TGTGCCAGTAGTATTCGGGGACAGGGGCAGGTTGGGGCCAATCAGCCCCAGCATTTT.

The chain recombines TRBV29-1 with TRBJ2-2; 12 nucleotides agree with TRBD2. The ends lost 4 bases at V and 4 bases at J; junction bases unmatched: 13. The CDR3 totals 18 residues. Germline CDR1 SQVTM, CDR2 ANQGSEA. CDR3 residues: CSVGSPGLAGSSTGELFF. The CDR3 nucleotides read TGCAGCGTTGGGTCGCCGGGACTAGCGGGCTCGAGCACCGGGGAGCTGTTTTTT.

The chain combines TRBV2 with TRBJ2-5; a possible D gene is TRBD2 (5 bases). The CDR3 length is 11 residues. Germline-derived CDR1 and CDR2 are SNHLY and FYNNEI. Trimming took off 10 bases at V and 3 bases at J, with 9 bases between the two ends. The CDR3 sequence is CAKRREETQYF. CDR3 nucleotide sequence: TGTGCCAAAAGGCGGGAAGAGACCCAGTACTTC.

The gene calls are TRBV3-1 (or the pseudogene TRBV3-2) and TRBJ2-6, with D perhaps TRBD2 (6 bases). V was pared by 0 bases and J by 1 base, with 13 bases between. CDR1 LGHDT and CDR2 YNNKEL come from the germline V gene (reference sequence). The CDR3 is made up of 18 amino acids. The DNA of the CDR3 is TGTGCCAGCAGCCAAGAAGAGACTAGTGAGTCTGGGGCCAACGTCCTGACTTTC. This sequence encodes CASSQEETSESGANVLTF.

This clone turned up a few times. V is TRBV7-2 and J is TRBJ2-1; 9 bases agree with TRBD2. The junction had 11 bases not matched to a gene; V was cut back by 5 bases and J by 0 bases. CDR3 length: 18 amino acids. Germline loops: CDR1 SGHTA, CDR2 FQGNSA. The CDR3 loop reads CASSTFPRGGSSYNEQFF. The CDR3 DNA reads as TGTGCCAGCAGCACCTTCCCGCGGGGGGGGAGCTCCTACAATGAGCAGTTCTTC.

This clone was observed a handful of times. This CDR3 reads CASTTAGDRAFF. CDR3 DNA sequence: TGTGCCAGCACCACGGCCGGGGACCGAGCTTTCTTT. The chain uses TRBV6-5 and TRBJ1-1, with TRBD1 as a possible D gene (5 bases). CDR1 MNHEY and CDR2 SVGAGI come from the germline V gene. V lost 7 bases to trimming and J lost 10 bases, with 16 bases between them. The CDR3 loop spans 12 amino acids.

The chain combines TRBV6-2 or TRBV6-3 with TRBJ2-1; no firm D call. CDR3 length: 11 amino acids. The germline V gene has CDR1 MNHEY and CDR2 SVGEGT. Between the trimmed V and J ends, which lost 4 bases and 6 bases, there was a span of 4 bases. DNA for the CDR3: TGTGCCAGCAGTTCTCTCAATGAGCAGTTCTTC. It specifies CASSSLNEQFF.

The chain employs TRBV6-5 and TRBJ2-3; 11 nucleotides line up with TRBD1. Germline V gene lookup returns CDR1 MNHEY and CDR2 SVGAGI. V shed 7 bases and J 9 bases; nucleotides not matched to a gene: 12. This CDR3 is 15 amino acids long. The CDR3 DNA sequence: TGTGCCAGCACCGAGGACAGGGGGCAACAGATAACGCAGTATTTT. Translated: CASTEDRGQQITQYF.

This clone was seen only once. V and J are TRBV7-2 and TRBJ2-7; 7 positions match TRBD1. Trimming removed 5 bases from V and 3 bases from J; junction bases left unmatched: 7. CDR3 length: 14 residues. Germline lookup yields CDR1 SGHTA and CDR2 FQGNSA. As DNA, the CDR3 is TGTGCCAGCAGCCCCCAAGGGGGCATCTACGAGCAGTACTTC. As protein: CASSPQGGIYEQYF. Full variable domain (rest looked up from reference TRBV7-2 and TRBJ2-7): GAGVSQSPSNKVTEKGKDVELRCDPISGHTALYWYRQSLGQGLEFLIYFQGNSAPDKSGLPSDRFSAERTGGSVSTLTIQRTQQEDSAVYLCASSPQGGIYEQYFGPGTRLTVT.